The 18 T cell receptor beta chains presented below share a single source sample, sequenced in a study of blood T cell repertoires in COVID-19. Sequencing was performed with immunoSEQ multiplex PCR; in TCRdb, only in-frame clones are kept and a portion is missing. The sample contains around 75,000 clones, about 80% of which appear only once. The sequenced sample consisted of peripheral blood. All receptors derive from a man in his fifties or sixties with COVID-19, enrolled during active disease.

This chain connects TRBV2 to TRBJ2-5, with 8 bases identical to TRBD2. The CDR3 runs 14 residues. After removal of 3 bases from V and 5 bases from J, the junction contained 5 bases not matched to a gene. Per the germline V gene, CDR1 is SNHLY and CDR2 is FYNNEI. The CDR3 coding sequence is TGTGCCAGCAGTGAGGGGACTAGTGGGGAGACCCAGTACTTC. Amino acid sequence: CASSEGTSGETQYF.

V gene TRBV3-1 (or the pseudogene TRBV3-2) combines with J gene TRBJ1-6, with TRBD1 matching 7 bases. The CDR3 has 15 residues. CDR1 is LGHDT and CDR2 is YNNKEL in the germline V gene (reference sequence). The ends lost 4 bases at V and 6 bases at J; junction bases unmatched: 6. This chain's CDR3 is CASSRPGQTNSPLHF. For the CDR3, the DNA is TGTGCCAGCAGCCGACCGGGACAGACTAATTCACCCCTCCACTTT.

This chain links TRBV6-5 with TRBJ2-5; 8 positions match TRBD2. Germline V gene data show CDR1 as MNHEY and CDR2 as SVGAGI. The trim removed 2 bases at V and 5 bases at J, leaving 7 bases unmatched. The CDR3 is made up of 15 amino acids. The CDR3 bases are TGTGCCAGCAGTTACGTGGGCGGGGGGCAGGAGACCCAGTACTTC. This encodes CASSYVGGGQETQYF.

In DNA form, the CDR3 reads TGTGCCAGCAGTTACTCGATGTCCGGTTGGGATACGCAGTATTTT. Amino acid sequence: CASSYSMSGWDTQYF. This chain connects TRBV6-5 to TRBJ2-3; no reliable D call. The ends were cut back, 0 bases at V and 6 bases at J, with 13 bases in the middle. Germline CDR1 is MNHEY and CDR2 is SVGAGI. The CDR3 has 15 residues.

This clone was seen a single time. This rearrangement joins TRBV2 to TRBJ2-5; 11 bases line up with TRBD2. Germline assignment: CDR1 SNHLY and CDR2 FYNNEI. After removal of 6 bases from V and 0 bases from J, the junction contained 6 bases not matched to a gene. The CDR3 contains 16 residues. DNA of the CDR3: TGTGCCAGCAGAGGACCTAGCGGGGGGTACCAAGAGACCCAGTACTTC. Its protein product is CASRGPSGGYQETQYF.

The genes are TRBV7-3 and TRBJ2-3; maybe TRBD2 (6 bases). Trimming removed 6 bases at V and 3 bases at J, with 13 bases between. Germline-derived CDR1 and CDR2 are SGHTA and FQGTGA. This CDR3 is 14 amino acids long. The CDR3 loop reads CASSQRGWTDTQYF. CDR3 DNA sequence: TGTGCCAGCAGTCAACGGGGGTGGACAGATACGCAGTATTTT. The full variable domain, its missing parts supplied by reference TRBV7-3 and TRBJ2-3, is GAGVSQTPSNKVTEKGKYVELRCDPISGHTALYWYRQSLGQGPEFLIYFQGTGAADDSGLPNDRFFAVRPEGSVSTLKIQRTERGDSAVYLCASSQRGWTDTQYFGPGTRLTVL.

The gene calls are TRBV3-1 (or the pseudogene TRBV3-2) and TRBJ2-5, with TRBD1 identical over 7 bases. From germline, CDR1 is LGHDT and CDR2 YNNKEL (reference sequence). V dropped 3 bases and J dropped 7; count of bases not matched to a gene: 8. The CDR3 has 14 residues. The CDR3 is CASSHTGSGGTQYF. The CDR3 bases are TGTGCCAGCAGCCACACAGGGTCAGGGGGGACCCAGTACTTC.

The chain employs TRBV23-1 and TRBJ1-6; 10 nucleotides align to TRBD1. TRBV23-1 is noted as an ORF with a role that remains uncertain. The CDR3 spans 16 residues. V was clipped by 0 bases and J by 8 bases; unmatched bases: 4. In DNA form, the CDR3 reads TGCGCCAGCAGTCAATCGACGGGACAGGGGCATTCACCCCTCCACTTT. Its protein product is CASSQSTGQGHSPLHF.

The chain employs TRBV12-3 or TRBV12-4 and TRBJ1-2, with D unclear. The CDR3 spans 12 residues. V lost 6 bases and J 6 bases, leaving 11 bases between the germline ends. This CDR3 reads CASSASRHGYTF. In DNA form, the CDR3 reads TGTGCCAGCAGCGCTAGCCGGCATGGCTACACCTTC.

The V call is TRBV29-1, the J call TRBJ2-1, with 12 bases lining up with TRBD2. Germline CDR1 and CDR2: SQVTM and ANQGSEA. The CDR3 is 16 residues long. V was clipped by 8 bases and J by 7 bases; unmatched bases: 15. CDR3 nucleotides: TGCAGCTCAGGAATCCCCCCTAGCGGGGGGGCAAATGAGCAGTTCTTC. This encodes CSSGIPPSGGANEQFF.

The table lists this clone with a count of one. V is TRBV7-2 and J is TRBJ1-2; D not resolved. Trimming cost V 5 bases and J 8 bases, with 21 bases left between them. Germline assignment: CDR1 SGHTA and CDR2 FQGNSA. This CDR3 spans 15 amino acids. The CDR3 reads CASSLYAGRPGGYTF. The CDR3 DNA reads as TGTGCCAGCAGCCTGTACGCTGGGAGGCCGGGGGGCTACACCTTC.

The rearrangement joins TRBV18 to TRBJ2-3; 9 bases map to TRBD2. There are 15 residues in the CDR3. Germline values: CDR1 KGHSH, CDR2 LQKENI. The trim removed 0 bases at V and 5 bases at J, leaving 3 bases unmatched. In nucleotides, the CDR3 is TGTGCCAGCTCACCACCTAGCGGGGGTGGAGATACGCAGTATTTT. This encodes CASSPPSGGGDTQYF.

V is TRBV7-3 and J is TRBJ1-2; TRBD1 agrees at 9 bases. The germline gives CDR1 SGHTA, CDR2 FQGTGA. With V trimmed by 5 bases and J by 8 bases, 9 bases remained unmatched. The CDR3 has 14 residues. The CDR3 is CASSPGDRVGGYTF. Here the CDR3 DNA reads TGTGCCAGCAGCCCCGGGGACAGGGTTGGGGGCTACACCTTC.

This clone was counted only a few times. CDR3: CASSQGVAGSTDTQYF. The CDR3 DNA is TGCGCCAGCAGCCAGGGAGTAGCGGGGAGCACAGATACGCAGTATTTT. This chain uses TRBV4-3 with TRBJ2-3; TRBD2 aligns across 8 bases. There are 16 residues in the CDR3. Germline V gene data show CDR1 as LGHNA and CDR2 as YSLEER. V was clipped by 3 bases and J by 0 bases; unmatched bases: 5.

The genes are TRBV4-1 and TRBJ1-2; D possibly corresponds to TRBD1 (6 bases). Germline V gives CDR1 MGHRA, CDR2 YSYEKL. This CDR3 has 17 residues. V lost 1 base to trimming and J lost 5 bases, with 20 bases between them. CDR3 coding DNA: TGCGCCAGCAGCCAAGGAGTGGTCGGGGGGCTGGGATATGGCTACACCTTC. Amino acid sequence: CASSQGVVGGLGYGYTF.

The chain joins TRBV11-1 to TRBJ2-3, with D possibly being TRBD2 (5 bases). The CDR3 spans 14 residues. The ends were cut back, 7 bases at V and 4 bases at J, with 15 bases in the middle. Germline CDR1 is SGHAT and CDR2 is FQDESV (reference sequence). The CDR3 reads CASKREGSSDTQYF. Here the CDR3 DNA reads TGTGCCAGCAAGAGAGAGGGTTCTTCAGATACGCAGTATTTT.

The V and J genes are TRBV2 and TRBJ1-4; 8 bases match TRBD1. The V segment lost 8 bases and the J segment 7 bases; nucleotides outside the gene matches: 6. The CDR3 has 13 residues. CDR1 and CDR2 from the germline V gene are SNHLY and FYNNEI. CDR3 coding DNA: TGTGCCAGCCAGGGGGCTTGGGGTGAAAAACTGTTTTTT. It codes for CASQGAWGEKLFF.

Only a few counts were recorded for this clone. The V call is TRBV19, the J call TRBJ1-2, with 8 nucleotides matching TRBD1. The CDR3 sequence is 14 residues long. CDR1 is LNHDA, CDR2 SQIVND, per germline (reference sequence). The V gene end was trimmed by 4 bases and the J gene end by 7 bases; junction bases not matched to a gene: 8. CDR3 nucleotides: TGTGCCAGTAGTACCCTGGACAGGGAGGGTGGCTACACCTTC. As protein: CASSTLDREGGYTF.